Shown below are 17 T cell receptor beta chains from a single sample sequenced in a study of regulatory T cells in long-lasting Graves disease. Time point of the sample: persistent/refractory GD, antithyroid drugs over 5 years with positive TRAb. PBMCs provided the RNA from which the TCR library was made. The authors built TCR beta libraries using iRepertoire HTBI primers and Arm-PCR of CDR3 regions. TCRdb recomputed calls from the multiplex PCR reads with MiXCR, one row per CDR3 protein. The sample yields about 340,000 distinct CDR3 sequences, about 18% seen once. The starting material was peripheral blood mononuclear cells (PBMCs), obtained when the disease was refractory, from a patient treated with antithyroid drugs. The source is a female donor with Graves disease.

This clonotype showed up many times. The J gene is TRBJ1-5, the V gene TRBV6-1; the D gene is possibly TRBD1 (5 bases). V gave up 6 bases and J gave up 2 bases, with 11 bases separating them. This CDR3 region has 14 residues. CDR1 is MNHNS, CDR2 SASEGT, per germline. The CDR3 spells CASSLQVRNQPQHF. CDR3 bases: TGTGCCAGCAGCCTACAGGTCCGCAATCAGCCCCAGCATTTT.

The sample holds many counts of this clonotype. The chain is built from TRBV7-6 and TRBJ2-5; 12 nucleotides align to TRBD1. The CDR3 spans 16 residues. Germline trimming cut 5 bases from V and 5 bases from J; bases unmatched to any gene: 9. Germline CDR1 and CDR2: SGHVS and FNYEAQ. CDR3 amino acids: CASSQPGQGARETQYF. CDR3 bases: TGTGCCAGCAGCCAACCGGGACAGGGGGCCCGGGAGACCCAGTACTTC.

This clonotype came up many times. The rearrangement links TRBV10-3 to TRBJ1-4, with TRBD1 as a possible D gene (5 bases). Germline V gives CDR1 ENHRY, CDR2 SYGVKD. The CDR3 is 15 amino acids. Trimming shortened V by 0 bases and J by 7 bases, and 12 bases separated the two germline ends. CDR3 amino acids: CAISESKGPPEKLFF. CDR3 coding DNA: TGTGCCATCAGTGAGTCGAAGGGACCTCCTGAAAAACTGTTTTTT.

This clonotype was counted between two and nine times. The V and J genes are TRBV11-2 and TRBJ2-2; D call uncertain. Trimming stripped 4 bases from V and 6 bases from J, with 15 bases between. The CDR3 has 15 amino acids. The V gene's germline CDR1 is SGHAT and CDR2 FQNNGV. Here the CDR3 reads CASSSLRVAAGELFF. The CDR3 coding sequence is TGTGCCAGCAGCTCGCTCCGGGTGGCGGCCGGGGAGCTGTTTTTT.

This clonotype was counted ten times or more. This sequence joins TRBV28 and TRBJ1-2; D not resolved. The CDR3 covers 14 residues. The V gene lost 3 bases and the J gene lost 4 bases, with 12 bases spanning the gap. Germline CDR1 and CDR2: MDHEN and SYDVKM. This CDR3 is CASSLSFAGYGYTF. DNA of the CDR3: TGTGCCAGCAGTTTGTCATTTGCCGGCTATGGCTACACCTTC.

This clonotype has ten or more counts. This chain connects TRBV2 to TRBJ1-1, with TRBD1 matching over 7 bases. The CDR3 consists of 13 residues. V trimming: 1 base; J trimming: 6 bases; junction bases outside the gene matches: 2. CDR1 SNHLY and CDR2 FYNNEI come from the germline V gene. CDR3 DNA sequence: TGTGCCAGCAGTGAAGGAGGGGGCCCTGAAGCTTTCTTT. It encodes CASSEGGGPEAFF.

This clonotype was found many times. The rearrangement links TRBV10-3 to TRBJ1-4, with D maybe TRBD1 (5 bases). Trimming removed 6 bases at V and 7 bases at J, with 15 bases between. This CDR3 has 14 amino acids. Germline loops: CDR1 ENHRY, CDR2 SYGVKD. The CDR3, as DNA: TGTGCCATCAGCGCGGGACCTTTGGCTGAAAAACTGTTTTTT. This sequence encodes CAISAGPLAEKLFF.

This clonotype has a count of ten or more. CDR3 sequence (DNA): TGTGCCAGCAGTGAGCCCGGGACGGGGAACACTGAAGCTTTCTTT. Protein product: CASSEPGTGNTEAFF. The chain links TRBV6-1 to TRBJ1-1; tentatively, D is TRBD1 (5 bases). Germline V gene sequence: CDR1 MNHNS, CDR2 SASEGT. Between the trimmed V and J ends, which lost 3 bases and 1 base, there was a span of 12 bases. The CDR3 totals 15 residues.

At least ten counts were recorded for this clonotype. V gene TRBV5-5 combines with J gene TRBJ1-1; D unclear. Germline-derived CDR1 and CDR2 are SGHKS and YYEKEE (reference sequence). CDR3 size: 12 residues. V lost 9 bases and J 4 bases, leaving 13 bases between the germline ends. The CDR3: CATGFFGTEAFF. Here the CDR3 DNA reads TGTGCCACGGGATTTTTCGGCACTGAAGCTTTCTTT. Variable domain in full (rest from reference TRBV5-5 and TRBJ1-1): DAGVTQSPTHLIKTRGQQVTLRCSPISGHKSVSWYQQVLGQGPQFIFQYYEKEERGRGNFPDRFSARQFPNYSSELNVNALLLGDSALYLCATGFFGTEAFFGQGTRLTVV.

This clonotype showed up just a few times. A read error is possible here, since a much larger clone lies one base away. The chain carries TRBV28 and TRBJ1-5, with a tentative D call TRBD1 (6 bases). This CDR3 has 17 amino acids. CDR1 and CDR2 (germline): MDHEN, SYDVKM. Trimming took off 5 bases at V and 4 bases at J, with 21 bases between the two ends. The CDR3 DNA reads as TGTGCCAGCAGTCCCCTCGGGCGGACAGAGTTGAATCAGCCCCAGCATTTT. This gives the protein CASSPLGRTELNQPQHF.

In its sample, this clonotype was seen many times. This chain uses TRBV10-3 with TRBJ1-1, with 7 bases that match TRBD1. Losses at the gene ends were 4 bases for V and 1 base for J; bases not matched to a gene: 6. There are 15 residues in the CDR3. The V gene's germline CDR1 is ENHRY and CDR2 SYGVKD. CDR3 bases: TGTGCCATCAGTGTAGGCGCAGGGGGGAACACTGAAGCTTTCTTT. The encoded protein is CAISVGAGGNTEAFF.

This clonotype was recorded a few times. This chain connects TRBV29-1 to TRBJ2-7; TRBD1 aligns across 8 bases. The CDR3 extends over 12 amino acids. J gave up 6 bases and V 2 bases, and 3 bases lay outside the gene matches. Germline V lookup: CDR1 SQVTM, CDR2 ANQGSEA. CDR3 amino acids: CSVERTGTEQYF. CDR3 sequence (DNA): TGCAGCGTTGAAAGGACAGGGACCGAGCAGTACTTC.

In this sample, this clonotype turned up many times. The V gene is TRBV28, the J gene TRBJ1-5; TRBD1 agrees at 7 bases. In germline, CDR1 is MDHEN, CDR2 SYDVKM. V lost 7 bases and J lost 4; bases outside the gene matches: 10. CDR3 length: 15 residues. CDR3 in amino acids: CASIKARGWNQPQHF. CDR3 in DNA: TGTGCCAGCATTAAGGCCAGGGGGTGGAATCAGCCCCAGCATTTT.

This chain connects TRBV4-2 to TRBJ1-1; TRBD1 matches 12 bases. Looked up from germline, CDR1 is LGHNA and CDR2 is YNFKEQ. This CDR3 spans 15 amino acids. The J segment lost 3 bases and the V segment lost 4 bases, leaving 3 bases of the junction unmatched. The CDR3 DNA reads as TGTGCCAGCAGCCGGGACAGGGGGCCCGACACTGAAGCTTTCTTT. It specifies CASSRDRGPDTEAFF.

This clonotype was detected a few times. V usage is TRBV4-1 and J usage is TRBJ2-5, with 9 bases lining up with TRBD1. After removal of 4 bases from V and 5 bases from J, the junction contained 14 bases not matched to a gene. The CDR3 has 17 amino acids. Germline V gene sequence: CDR1 MGHRA, CDR2 YSYEKL. CDR3 region: CASSLGQGTPQWETQYF. Written as DNA, the CDR3 is TGCGCCAGCAGCCTCGGACAGGGGACCCCCCAATGGGAGACCCAGTACTTC.

The CDR3 loop reads CASGRVNTEAFF. As DNA, the CDR3 is TGTGCCAGCGGCAGGGTGAACACTGAAGCTTTCTTT. J is TRBJ1-1 and V is TRBV27, with a possible D match to TRBD1 (5 bases). This CDR3 is 12 amino acids long. Trimming pared 8 bases from V and 0 bases from J, leaving 7 bases between. Germline CDR1 and CDR2: MNHEY and SMNVEV (reference sequence).

In this sample, this clonotype turned up once. The chain links TRBV28 to TRBJ1-2, with a possible D match to TRBD1 (6 bases). The CDR3 is 15 amino acids. Germline assignment: CDR1 MDHEN and CDR2 SYDVKM. Trimming removed 2 bases from V and 2 bases from J, with 12 bases in between. As DNA, the CDR3 is TGTGCCAGCAGTTTAACCGGGGGCGGCAACTATGGCTACACCTTC. This gives the protein CASSLTGGGNYGYTF.